Listed below are T cell receptor beta chains from one sample, sequenced in a study of blood T cell repertoires in COVID-19. Repertoires were generated with immunoSEQ multiplex PCR, while TCRdb's copy carries only in-frame clones and drops some. The table has about 48,000 clones, under 90% seen once. Sequenced: peripheral blood. The source is a woman older than 75 with COVID-19, enrolled during active disease. CDR3s include the opening cysteine and the closing phenylalanine or tryptophan. The D gene is left open where the match is weak. A row's size may be missing; if present it is once, few, many or a size class.

NA	TRBJ2-5	TRBV19	TRBD1	TGTGCCAGTAGTACCGGGACAGTCCAAGAGACCCAGTACTTC	CASSTGTVQETQYF
NA	TRBJ1-1	TRBV6-6	NA	TGTGCCAGCAGCCCCCCACAGAAGAACGCTGAAGCTTTCTTT	CASSPPQKNAEAFF
NA	TRBJ1-2	TRBV19	TRBD1	TGTGCCAGTAGTATATTGGACAGGGAGAGAGGAGGCTACACCTTC	CASSILDRERGGYTF
NA	TRBJ1-5	TRBV11-3	NA	TGTGCCAGCAGCTTTTCCTCCTTTGGCCACAATCAGCCCCAGCATTTT	CASSFSSFGHNQPQHF
NA	TRBJ2-7	TRBV5-6	NA	TGTGCCAGCAGCTTGGAGAGCAGGGGGGACCACGAGCAGTACTTC	CASSLESRGDHEQYF
NA	TRBJ2-3	TRBV29-1	TRBD1	TGCAGCGTGGCTCAGGGGGCCCATAGCACAGATACGCAGTATTTT	CSVAQGAHSTDTQYF
NA	TRBJ2-7	TRBV5-1	NA	TGCGCCAGCAGCTTGTACTCAAACCCGAGCTCCTACGAGCAGTACTTC	CASSLYSNPSSYEQYF
once	TRBJ2-7	TRBV7-3	NA	TGTGCCAGCAGCCCAACAGGTACTTCCTACGAGCAGTACTTC	CASSPTGTSYEQYF
NA	TRBJ1-1	TRBV5-1	NA	TGCGCCAGCAGCCCAGTGGCAGGGGCGAACACTGAAGCTTTCTTT	CASSPVAGANTEAFF
NA	TRBJ2-5	TRBV4-1	TRBD1	TGCGCCAGCAGCAACCCGGGACAGGGCATACAAGAGACCCAGTACTTC	CASSNPGQGIQETQYF
NA	TRBJ1-3	TRBV2	NA	TGTGCCAGCAGTGTTGACAGGATAACTGGAAACACCATATATTTT	CASSVDRITGNTIYF
NA	TRBJ1-2	TRBV12-3/TRBV12-4	NA	TGTGCCAGCAGTTTAAGGGGTATCTACACCTTC	CASSLRGIYTF
NA	TRBJ2-7	TRBV10-2	TRBD2	TGCGCCACCCGGACTAGCGGGGGTAGAGGCGAGCAGTACTTC	CATRTSGGRGEQYF
NA	TRBJ1-5	TRBV7-9	NA	TGTGCCAGCAGCTTCCGCGCCAATCAGCCCCAGCATTTT	CASSFRANQPQHF
few	TRBJ1-1	TRBV5-8	NA	TGTGCCAGCAGCTTCCGCTTAACCGGCCAGCGCGGCACTGAAGCTTTCTTT	CASSFRLTGQRGTEAFF
once	TRBJ2-3	TRBV29-1	NA	TGCAGCGTCTCAAGGGGTAGCACAGATACGCAGTATTTT	CSVSRGSTDTQYF
NA	TRBJ2-3	TRBV5-1	NA	TGCGCCAGCAGCTTGGGAGGAGGGGTAGATACGCAGTATTTT	CASSLGGGVDTQYF
NA	TRBJ1-1	TRBV3-1/TRBV3-2	NA	TGTGCCAGCAGCCAAGATCCCTGGCGGGGGGCACGAGCTTTCTTT	CASSQDPWRGARAFF
NA	TRBJ1-3	TRBV5-5	NA	TGTGCCAGCAGCTTACGGGGGTCGACTGGAAACACCATATATTTT	CASSLRGSTGNTIYF
NA	TRBJ2-1	TRBV10-1	TRBD2	TGCGCCAGCAGCGGTACCATAGCGGGCTCCTACAATGAGCAGTTCTTC	CASSGTIAGSYNEQFF
NA	TRBJ2-2	TRBV12-3/TRBV12-4	NA	TGTGCCAGCAGTTATTTATCCGGGGAGCTGTTTTTT	CASSYLSGELFF
few	TRBJ1-5	TRBV9	NA	TGTGCCAGCAGCGTAGGTCCTAGGACAGGCAATCAGCCCCAGCATTTT	CASSVGPRTGNQPQHF
once	TRBJ1-2	TRBV7-2	NA	TGTGCCAGCAGCTCACCGGGACATACAAACTATGGCTACACCTTC	CASSSPGHTNYGYTF
NA	TRBJ2-7	TRBV10-3	NA	TGTGCCATCAGTGATTTGGACAGCGAGCAGTACTTC	CAISDLDSEQYF
NA	TRBJ2-3	TRBV30	TRBD2	TGTGCCTGGTCCCCTGAGGCGGGGGGCACAGATACGCAGTATTTT	CAWSPEAGGTDTQYF
NA	TRBJ1-6	TRBV7-6	NA	TGTGCCAGCAGCCCGACGGAGGGCAGGCCTAATTCACCCCTCCACTTT	CASSPTEGRPNSPLHF
NA	TRBJ1-5	TRBV6-1	TRBD1	TGTGCCAGCAGTGGGCGCTCTCAGGGGGCGGTAGGGGATCAGCCCCAGCATTTT	CASSGRSQGAVGDQPQHF
NA	TRBJ1-2	TRBV7-3	TRBD1	TGTGCCAGCAGCTTAACAGGGGGCGGGAAAGTCTATGGCTACACCTTC	CASSLTGGGKVYGYTF
NA	TRBJ2-4	TRBV28	NA	TGTGCCAGCAGTTTCCCGACAGGCGCCGGGTCCAAAAACATTCAGTACTTC	CASSFPTGAGSKNIQYF
NA	TRBJ1-6	TRBV5-1	TRBD1	TGCGCCAGCAGTCCGGGACAGAATAATTCACCCCTCCACTTT	CASSPGQNNSPLHF
NA	TRBJ1-2	TRBV7-2	NA	TGTGCCAGCAGCTTTACAGACTATGGCTACACCTTC	CASSFTDYGYTF
once	TRBJ2-7	TRBV7-3	NA	TGTGCCAGCAGCTTAGCGGGGAATTACGAGCAGTACTTC	CASSLAGNYEQYF
NA	TRBJ2-3	TRBV19	NA	TGTGCCAGTAAGGGCAGGACAAATTACGGCACAGATACGCAGTATTTT	CASKGRTNYGTDTQYF
NA	TRBJ2-5	TRBV24-1	NA	TGTGCCACCAGTGACCCGGGACTCCCGACCCAGTACTTC	CATSDPGLPTQYF
NA	TRBJ2-5	TRBV15	NA	TGTGCCACCAGCAGATCCAGTAGGCCGGGGGAGACCCAGTACTTC	CATSRSSRPGETQYF
NA	TRBJ2-7	TRBV5-6	NA	TGTGCCAGCAGCTTCGGACAACCCTACGAGCAGTACTTC	CASSFGQPYEQYF
NA	TRBJ2-7	TRBV11-2	TRBD2	TGTGCCAGCAGGCGTATAGCGGGAGGTTCCCCAAGGCAGTACTTC	CASRRIAGGSPRQYF
NA	TRBJ1-3	TRBV18	NA	TGTGCCAGCTCACCACTGGACAGCCCGAACAGCTCTGGAAACACCATATATTTT	CASSPLDSPNSSGNTIYF
NA	TRBJ1-5	TRBV6-6	NA	TGTGCCAGCAGGAGGGACTCAAATAGCAATCAGCCCCAGCATTTT	CASRRDSNSNQPQHF
NA	TRBJ2-7	TRBV10-3	TRBD1	TGTGCCATCAGTGCACAGGGGTACGAGCAGTACTTC	CAISAQGYEQYF
NA	TRBJ2-1	TRBV5-1	NA	TGCGCCAGCAAACCGGGGTTAAACAATGAGCAGTTCTTC	CASKPGLNNEQFF
NA	TRBJ1-5	TRBV27	NA	TGTGCCAGCAGTAGAGGGGGAAGGAGCAATCAGCCCCAGCATTTT	CASSRGGRSNQPQHF
NA	TRBJ1-1	TRBV7-8	NA	TGTGCCAGCAGCTTAAACAGCTATATGAACACTGAAGCTTTCTTT	CASSLNSYMNTEAFF
NA	TRBJ1-2	TRBV28	TRBD1	TGTGCCAGCAGTTCATCCGGGACAGCGAACTATGGCTACACCTTC	CASSSSGTANYGYTF
NA	TRBJ1-4	TRBV7-2	NA	TGTGCCAGCAGCTTAGCTCCAGGCACTAATGAAAAACTGTTTTTT	CASSLAPGTNEKLFF
NA	TRBJ1-2	TRBV9	NA	TGTGCCAGCAGCGTAGGCCGGGTCGAGGGTAGCGGCTACACCTTC	CASSVGRVEGSGYTF
NA	TRBJ1-4	TRBV6-6	NA	TGTGCCAGCAGTTACGGGCAGGGGATTGAAAAACTGTTTTTT	CASSYGQGIEKLFF